This paragraph reports one TCR beta chain. TCRdb keeps only in-frame clones here, not all; method: immunoSEQ multiplex PCR. The repertoire holds fewer than 300,000 clones, over 70% seen once, with over 1.2% in the top ten. The data are from a study of blood T cell repertoires in COVID-19. Study background: Sample material is recorded as cDNA or gDNA derived from T cells, B-cell-depleted T cells, or PBMCs.

The CDR3 is 15 residues long. J was trimmed by 0 bases and V by 2 bases; bases with no gene match: 0. Germline CDR1 is ENHRY and CDR2 is SYGVKD. This receptor was identified in a middle-aged woman who had recovered from COVID-19. The J gene is TRBJ2-2, the V gene TRBV10-3; 7 bases align to TRBD1. The sample was peripheral blood. CDR3 DNA sequence: TGTGCCATCAGTGAGGACAGGGCGAACACCGGGGAGCTGTTTTTT. Residues: CAISEDRANTGELFF.